This T cell receptor beta chain was profiled in a study of OX40 agonist ivuxolimab in advanced cancers. The CDR3 runs to 15 residues. V dropped 5 bases and J dropped 1 base, with 12 bases sitting between them. Germline lookup yields CDR1 MDHEN and CDR2 SYDVKM. The table came from immunoSEQ multiplex PCR; TCRdb's copy has only in-frame clones and leaves some out. Of tens of thousands of clones in the sample, roughly 84% were seen once. Sequencing used CD4+ or CD8+ T cells sorted from blood, obtained in a trial of the OX40 agonist ivuxolimab. The receptor's source is an adult with an advanced solid tumor such as melanoma, head and neck, liver or kidney cancer. The chain combines TRBV28 with TRBJ1-5; no clear D gene. The DNA of the CDR3 is TGTGCCAGCAGTCTACGACAAAGAAGCAATCAGCCCCAGCATTTT. Residues: CASSLRQRSNQPQHF.